Presented here are 21 T cell receptor beta chains from one specimen sequenced in a study of cytomegalovirus exposure and HLA in healthy donors. Use of 60 Vbeta and 13 Jbeta primers characterized the PCR. Only in-frame clones appear in the TCRdb table, and some are missing; sequencing was by immunoSEQ multiplex PCR. The repertoire holds 95,000 to 150,000 clones, with around 76% as singletons. The specimen sequenced was PBMCs. The receptors were sampled from a man in his sixties in good health and CMV-seropositive.

The chain links TRBV2 to TRBJ2-5, with D possibly TRBD1 on 7 matching bases. Matching the DNA end better, TRBJ2-7 makes the J call doubtful. The length of the CDR3 is 14 residues. In germline, CDR1 is SNHLY, CDR2 FYNNEI. DNA for the CDR3: TGTGCCACCAAAAACGGGCAGGGGGGTTACGAGCAGTACTTC. It translates to CATKNGQGGYEQYF.

On this clone itself: The identical CDR3 is also encoded by other nucleotide sequences in the sample. The chain carries TRBV19 and TRBJ2-1, with a tentative D call TRBD2 (5 bases). V lost 3 bases and J lost 0, with 9 bases in between. Germline CDR1 and CDR2: LNHDA and SQIVND (reference sequence). The CDR3 consists of 15 residues. As DNA, the CDR3 is TGTGCCAGTAGTATCGAAGGGAGCTCCTACAATGAGCAGTTCTTC. This encodes CASSIEGSSYNEQFF. The full variable domain, its missing parts supplied by reference TRBV19 and TRBJ2-1, is DGGITQSPKYLFRKEGQNVTLSCEQNLNHDAMYWYRQDPGQGLRLIYYSQIVNDFQKGDIAEGYSVSREKKESFPLTVTSAQKNPTAFYLCASSIEGSSYNEQFFGPGTRLTVL.

The chain has TRBV7-9 and TRBJ2-1, with 7 bases identical to TRBD2. In germline, CDR1 is SEHNR, CDR2 FQNEAQ (reference sequence). The CDR3 spans 15 residues. With V trimmed by 3 bases and J by 7 bases, 9 bases remained unmatched. The CDR3 loop reads CASSLMSGVANEQFF. CDR3 nucleotide sequence: TGTGCCAGCAGCTTGATGAGCGGGGTAGCGAATGAGCAGTTCTTC.

The genes are TRBV9 and TRBJ1-2; D is uncertain. In germline, CDR1 is SGDLS, CDR2 YYNGEE. V shed 0 bases and J shed 0 bases, with 6 bases lying between them. This CDR3 is 14 amino acids long. For the CDR3, the DNA is TGTGCCAGCAGCGTAGCGTGGCCTAACTATGGCTACACCTTC. It translates to CASSVAWPNYGYTF.

In its sample, this clone was seen a few times. The chain combines TRBV5-4 with TRBJ1-1; the match to TRBD1 covers 7 bases. Per germline, CDR1 SGHNT and CDR2 YYREEE (reference sequence). The J segment lost 1 base and the V segment lost 5 bases, leaving 5 bases of the junction unmatched. CDR3 length: 14 residues. CDR3: CASRGWTGNTEAFF. CDR3 nucleotide sequence: TGTGCCAGCAGGGGCTGGACAGGGAACACTGAAGCTTTCTTT.

Regarding this clone: At the DNA level, this CDR3 is encoded by other sequences in the same sample as well. The chain is built from TRBV7-3 and TRBJ1-1; D gene uncertain. Germline V lookup: CDR1 SGHTA, CDR2 FQGTGA. The CDR3 covers 13 residues. V gave up 2 bases and J gave up 1 base, with 5 bases separating them. CDR3: CASSLSGNTEAFF. CDR3 DNA: TGTGCCAGCAGCTTATCAGGGAACACTGAAGCTTTCTTT.

This chain joins TRBV5-1 and TRBJ1-1; D perhaps matches TRBD1 (6 bases). Between the trimmed V and J ends, which lost 0 bases and 3 bases, there was a span of 12 bases. This CDR3 has 15 amino acids. The germline gives CDR1 SGHRS, CDR2 YFSETQ. The CDR3 reads CASSLGHRAHTEAFF. Written as DNA, the CDR3 is TGCGCCAGCAGCTTGGGACACAGGGCACACACTGAAGCTTTCTTT.

J is TRBJ2-3 and V is TRBV7-9, with D perhaps matching TRBD1 (6 bases). This CDR3 is 14 amino acids long. CDR1 and CDR2 from the germline V gene are SEHNR and FQNEAQ (reference sequence). Trimming stripped 5 bases from V and 5 bases from J, with 14 bases between. The chain's CDR3 is CASSPQGLGDTQYF. The CDR3 nucleotides read TGTGCCAGCAGCCCACAGGGCTTAGGAGATACGCAGTATTTT.

The J gene is TRBJ2-5, the V gene TRBV5-1; possible D gene TRBD2, 5 bases. Germline loops: CDR1 SGHRS, CDR2 YFSETQ. The CDR3 loop spans 13 amino acids. V lost 2 bases and J 1 base, leaving 6 bases between the germline ends. This CDR3 is CASSFTSQETQYF. CDR3 in DNA: TGCGCCAGCAGCTTTACTAGCCAAGAGACCCAGTACTTC. Variable domain in full (rest from reference TRBV5-1 and TRBJ2-5): KAGVTQTPRYLIKTRGQQVTLSCSPISGHRSVSWYQQTPGQGLQFLFEYFSETQRNKGNFPGRFSGRQFSNSRSEMNVSTLELGDSALYLCASSFTSQETQYFGPGTRLLVL.

This clone turned up a few times. The chain has TRBV6-1 and TRBJ2-5; 7 bases are a match to TRBD2. The J call may be mistaken, given a closer DNA end match to TRBJ2-7. CDR3 length equals 13 residues. Germline assignment: CDR1 MNHNS and CDR2 SASEGT. CDR3 nucleotides: TGTGCCAGCATCGGGAGGAACTCCTACGAGCAGTACTTC. Its protein is CASIGRNSYEQYF.

In this sample, this clone turned up a few times. J is TRBJ2-3 and V is TRBV5-1; D possibly corresponds to TRBD2 (5 bases). The V gene's germline CDR1 is SGHRS and CDR2 YFSETQ. V lost 0 bases and J 4 bases, leaving 12 bases between the germline ends. The CDR3 has 15 residues. The CDR3 loop reads CASSLVGRRADTQYF. CDR3 nucleotides: TGCGCCAGCAGCTTGGTGGGGAGACGGGCAGATACGCAGTATTTT.

Note on this clone: An end of the junction differs from the germline gene, which may be a read error. This chain connects TRBV18 to TRBJ1-2; perhaps TRBD1 as D (6 bases). The germline V gene encodes CDR1 KGHSH and CDR2 LQKENI. The CDR3 extends over 17 amino acids. CDR3 nucleotides: TGTGCCAGCTCACCTGCCCCCGACAGGACGATACGCGATGGTTACACCTTC. This translates into CASSPAPDRTIRDGYTF.

This clone was found a few times. This sequence joins TRBV5-1 and TRBJ2-7, with a possible D match to TRBD1 (6 bases). Trimming took off 4 bases at V and 6 bases at J, with 20 bases between the two ends. This CDR3 comprises 15 residues. The germline V gene encodes CDR1 SGHRS and CDR2 YFSETQ. The DNA of the CDR3 is TGCGCCAGCAGCCCCAGGGGACGGGGCATGGGCGAGCAGTACTTC. This sequence encodes CASSPRGRGMGEQYF.

V usage is TRBV5-1 and J usage is TRBJ1-6; D remains ambiguous. Germline CDR1 SGHRS, CDR2 YFSETQ. With 6 bases removed from V and 7 bases from J, the gap between germline ends came to 11 bases. This CDR3 is 13 amino acids long. As DNA, the CDR3 is TGCGCCAGCAACGACGGCGGAAATTCACCCCTCCACTTT. Translating gives CASNDGGNSPLHF. The variable domain in full, completed from reference TRBV5-1 and TRBJ1-6, reads KAGVTQTPRYLIKTRGQQVTLSCSPISGHRSVSWYQQTPGQGLQFLFEYFSETQRNKGNFPGRFSGRQFSNSRSEMNVSTLELGDSALYLCASNDGGNSPLHFGNGTRLTVT.

This chain connects TRBV5-1 to TRBJ1-1; 7 bases are a match to TRBD1. Germline V gene sequence: CDR1 SGHRS, CDR2 YFSETQ. The V segment lost 2 bases and the J segment 6 bases; nucleotides outside the gene matches: 10. This CDR3 comprises 15 residues. In nucleotides, the CDR3 is TGCGCCAGCAGCTTTGAGAGACAGGGAATGGCTGAAGCTTTCTTT. This gives the protein CASSFERQGMAEAFF.

In the case of this clone: Compared with germline, one end of the junction differs, possibly owing to a read error. V gene TRBV6-5 combines with J gene TRBJ1-2; TRBD1 matches at 10 bases. The CDR3 sequence is 16 residues long. The germline gives CDR1 MNHEY, CDR2 SVGAGI. The CDR3 here is CASSYMLTGGNSGYTF. In nucleotides, the CDR3 is TGTGCCAGCAGTTACATGTTGACAGGGGGCAACTCTGGCTACACCTTC.

V usage is TRBV28 and J usage is TRBJ2-5, with TRBD1 identical over 11 bases. The J segment lost 4 bases and the V segment lost 5 bases, leaving 6 bases of the junction unmatched. The CDR3 has 15 residues. Germline V CDR1 and CDR2: MDHEN, SYDVKM. CDR3 sequence reads: CASSGTGGLRETQYF. CDR3 DNA: TGTGCCAGCAGTGGGACAGGGGGTCTTCGAGAGACCCAGTACTTC.

This rearrangement joins TRBV19 to TRBJ2-7, with 7 bases matching TRBD1. The J segment lost 2 bases and the V segment lost 3 bases, leaving 7 bases of the junction unmatched. This CDR3 has 15 residues. Per the germline V gene, CDR1 is LNHDA and CDR2 is SQIVND (reference sequence). The CDR3 DNA follows: TGTGCCAGTAGTATGAGGGGGCAGGGAGCCTACGAGCAGTACTTC. Protein product: CASSMRGQGAYEQYF.

The CDR3: CASSAAGQGNYGYTF. CDR3 bases: TGTGCCAGCAGCGCCGCGGGACAGGGGAACTATGGCTACACCTTC. This sequence joins TRBV6-6 and TRBJ1-2; 10 bases agree with TRBD1. The CDR3 extends over 15 amino acids. The germline gives CDR1 MNHNY, CDR2 SVGAGI (reference sequence). The V and J ends lost 6 bases and 2 bases, in that order; junction bases with no gene match: 6.

The chain uses TRBV5-6 and TRBJ2-7, with a weak D call TRBD2 (6 bases). Germline V CDR1 and CDR2: SGHDT, YYEEEE. The CDR3 loop spans 14 amino acids. Trimming shortened V by 2 bases and J by 1 base, and 10 bases separated the two germline ends. CDR3 coding DNA: TGTGCCAGCAGCTTATCGGGGAGGTCCTACGAGCAGTACTTC. Protein: CASSLSGRSYEQYF.

The CDR3 DNA sequence: TGTGCCAGTAGTTTCGGACACCTCGGGCCTTACGAGCAGTACTTC. Protein product: CASSFGHLGPYEQYF. The rearrangement links TRBV19 to TRBJ2-7; D perhaps matches TRBD1 (5 bases). Germline V CDR1 and CDR2: LNHDA, SQIVND (reference sequence). The CDR3 covers 15 residues. V dropped 5 bases and J dropped 4 bases, with 18 bases sitting between them.